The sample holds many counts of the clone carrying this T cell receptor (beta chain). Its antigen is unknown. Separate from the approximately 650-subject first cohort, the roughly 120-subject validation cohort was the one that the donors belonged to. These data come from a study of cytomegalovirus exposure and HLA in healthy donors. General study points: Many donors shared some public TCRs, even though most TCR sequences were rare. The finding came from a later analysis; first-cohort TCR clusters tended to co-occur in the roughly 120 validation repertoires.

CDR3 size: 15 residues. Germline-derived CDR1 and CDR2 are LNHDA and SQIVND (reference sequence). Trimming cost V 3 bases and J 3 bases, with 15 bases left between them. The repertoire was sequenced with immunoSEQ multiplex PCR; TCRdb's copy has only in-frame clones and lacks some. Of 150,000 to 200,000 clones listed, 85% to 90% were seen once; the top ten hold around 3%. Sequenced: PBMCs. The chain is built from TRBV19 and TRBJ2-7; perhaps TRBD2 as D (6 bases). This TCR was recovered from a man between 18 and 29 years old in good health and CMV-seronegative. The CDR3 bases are TGTGCCAGTAGTATTGGGACTCGGGGCCGCTACGAGCAGTACTTC. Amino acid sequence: CASSIGTRGRYEQYF.